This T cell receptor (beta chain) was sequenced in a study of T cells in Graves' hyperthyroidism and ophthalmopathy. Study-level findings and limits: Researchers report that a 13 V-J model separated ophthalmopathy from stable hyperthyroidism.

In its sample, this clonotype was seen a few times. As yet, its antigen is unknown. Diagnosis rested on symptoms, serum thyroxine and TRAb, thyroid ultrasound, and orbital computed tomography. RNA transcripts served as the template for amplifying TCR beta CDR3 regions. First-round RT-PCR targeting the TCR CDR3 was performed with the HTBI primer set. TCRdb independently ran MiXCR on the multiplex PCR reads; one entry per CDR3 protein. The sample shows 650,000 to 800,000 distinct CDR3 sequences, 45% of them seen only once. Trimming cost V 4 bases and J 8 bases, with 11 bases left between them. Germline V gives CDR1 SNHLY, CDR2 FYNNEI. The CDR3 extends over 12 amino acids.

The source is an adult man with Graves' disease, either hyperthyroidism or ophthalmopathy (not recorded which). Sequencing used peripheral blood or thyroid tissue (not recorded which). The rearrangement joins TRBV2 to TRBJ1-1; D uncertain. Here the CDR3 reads CASSVRRGEAFF. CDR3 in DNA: TGTGCCAGCAGTGTAAGACGGGGAGAAGCTTTCTTT.